This is a list of T cell receptor beta chains from one sample in a study of T cells in Graves' hyperthyroidism and ophthalmopathy. TCRdb redid the calling of the multiplex PCR reads with MiXCR, one entry per CDR3 protein. The sample shows 340,000 or so distinct CDR3 sequences, around 17% of them seen only once. Sequenced input: blood. The receptors originated from a man aged 30 to 45 with Graves' hyperthyroidism. CDR3s include the opening cysteine and the closing phenylalanine or tryptophan. A D gene is named only where the DNA matches it firmly. Size values are once, few and many counts, or a class for expanded clones, and some rows have none.

13	TRBV30	TRBJ1-4	-	few	CAWTRDRWEKLFF	TGTGCCTGGACGAGGGACCGGTGGGAAAAACTGTTTTTT
16	TRBV7-2	TRBJ1-3	-	few	CASSLLGQTQGNTIYF	TGTGCCAGCAGCTTACTCGGACAGACCCAAGGAAACACCATATATTTT
13	TRBV24-1	TRBJ1-1	-	few	CATSASGNTEAFF	TGTGCCACCAGTGCCTCGGGGAACACTGAAGCTTTCTTT
14	TRBV11-3	TRBJ2-7	TRBD1	-	CASSFRGLMGEQYF	TGTGCCAGCAGCTTCAGGGGGCTGATGGGCGAGCAGTACTTC
14	TRBV4-2	TRBJ2-1	TRBD2	-	CASSRGGEGNEQFF	TGTGCCAGCAGCCGGGGAGGGGAGGGCAATGAGCAGTTCTTC
12	TRBV20-1	TRBJ2-3	-	many	CSAPSSTDTQYF	TGCAGTGCACCTTCTAGCACAGATACGCAGTATTTT
13	TRBV6-1	TRBJ1-1	TRBD1	many	CASRPGDSLEAFF	TGTGCCAGCAGGCCAGGGGACAGCCTTGAAGCTTTCTTT
15	TRBV7-6	TRBJ2-7	TRBD1	-	CASSFGQDLTYEQYF	TGTGCCAGCAGCTTTGGACAGGATTTAACCTACGAGCAGTACTTC
13	TRBV28	TRBJ1-5	-	few	CAVLEHINQPQHF	TGTGCAGTTTTGGAACACATCAATCAGCCCCAGCATTTT
15	TRBV27	TRBJ1-2	-	few	CASSPEWRGFYGYTF	TGTGCCAGCAGTCCCGAATGGAGAGGATTCTATGGCTACACCTTC
16	TRBV3-1	TRBJ2-6	-	-	CASSQVIGFRANVLTF	TGTGCCAGCAGCCAAGTGATCGGTTTTAGGGCCAACGTCCTGACTTTC
13	TRBV20-1	TRBJ2-7	TRBD1	many	CSAIQGKAYEQYF	TGCAGTGCTATACAGGGGAAGGCCTACGAGCAGTACTTC
13	TRBV7-9	TRBJ1-3	-	-	CAGAGIAGNTIYF	TGTGCCGGGGCGGGGATCGCTGGAAACACCATATATTTT
14	TRBV14	TRBJ1-3	-	-	CASSPTYSGNTIYF	TGTGCCAGCAGCCCTACCTACTCTGGAAACACCATATATTTT
15	TRBV11-3	TRBJ2-5	-	many	CASSPGLTKRETQYF	TGTGCCAGCAGCCCGGGACTCACGAAACGGGAGACCCAGTACTTC
15	TRBV5-1	TRBJ2-7	TRBD1	many	CASSLAGTGPSEQYF	TGCGCCAGCAGCTTGGCCGGGACAGGCCCCTCCGAGCAGTACTTC
15	TRBV5-1	TRBJ2-3	TRBD2	-	CASSFNSGRSDTQYF	TGCGCCAGCAGCTTCAATAGCGGGAGATCGGATACGCAGTATTTT
14	TRBV12-3/TRBV12-4	TRBJ2-5	TRBD2	-	CASSASGSRETQYF	TGTGCCAGCAGTGCTAGCGGGAGTCGAGAGACCCAGTACTTC
14	TRBV5-4	TRBJ2-1	TRBD1	few	CASSRDRGPNEQFF	TGTGCCAGCAGCCGGGACAGGGGGCCCAATGAGCAGTTCTTC
15	TRBV5-1	TRBJ2-7	TRBD2	-	CASSLGGSRYNEQYF	TGCGCCAGCAGCTTGGGCGGGAGTAGGTACAACGAGCAGTACTTC
12	TRBV18	TRBJ2-3	-	many	CASSRGTDTQYF	TGTGCCAGCTCACGAGGGACAGATACGCAGTATTTT
15	TRBV7-6	TRBJ2-3	-	many	CASSPIMGSTDTQYF	TGTGCCAGCAGCCCAATAATGGGGTCCACAGATACGCAGTATTTT
13	TRBV2	TRBJ2-1	-	-	CASRGAGQGTQFF	TGTGCCAGCAGGGGGGCAGGCCAGGGGACCCAGTTCTTC
15	TRBV5-1	TRBJ2-1	TRBD2	-	CASSLLAGDVREQFF	TGCGCCAGCAGCTTACTAGCGGGAGATGTGCGTGAGCAGTTCTTC
15	TRBV12-5	TRBJ1-2	-	many	CASGLVAGAHYGYTF	TGTGCTAGTGGTTTGGTGGCGGGGGCTCACTATGGCTACACCTTC
14	TRBV29-1	TRBJ2-3	TRBD2	-	CSVKSSGSTDTQYF	TGCAGCGTAAAATCTAGCGGTAGCACAGATACGCAGTATTTT
14	TRBV30	TRBJ1-3	-	many	CAWLLGGAGNTIYF	TGTGCCTGGCTGTTAGGAGGGGCTGGAAACACCATATATTTT
15	TRBV9	TRBJ2-7	TRBD2	few	CASSVDPAGGREQYF	TGTGCCAGCAGCGTAGATCCAGCGGGAGGGCGGGAGCAGTACTTC
15	TRBV5-1	TRBJ2-1	-	many	CASSLLATSTNEQFF	TGCGCCAGCAGCTTGTTAGCTACTAGTACCAATGAGCAGTTCTTC
15	TRBV2	TRBJ1-4	TRBD1	many	CASSDLQGAAEKLFF	TGTGCCAGCAGTGATCTACAGGGGGCGGCGGAAAAACTGTTTTTT
15	TRBV5-1	TRBJ2-1	-	few	CASSPARSSYNEQFF	TGCGCCAGCAGTCCCGCCCGGAGCTCCTACAATGAGCAGTTCTTC
13	TRBV28	TRBJ2-5	-	many	CASSPSRGETQYF	TGTGCCAGCAGTCCCAGCCGAGGGGAGACCCAGTACTTC
14	TRBV3-1	TRBJ1-1	-	many	CASSHQTGNTEAFF	TGTGCCAGCAGCCATCAAACGGGGAACACTGAAGCTTTCTTT
14	TRBV29-1	TRBJ2-3	TRBD2	many	CSGVVRGGTDTQYF	TGCAGCGGTGTGGTCCGGGGGGGCACAGATACGCAGTATTTT
16	TRBV18	TRBJ1-1	TRBD1	many	CASSLSRDRSNTEAFF	TGTGCCAGCTCATTGAGCCGGGACAGAAGTAACACTGAAGCTTTCTTT
12	TRBV7-9	TRBJ2-1	-	few	CASSSSTNEQFF	TGTGCCAGCAGCTCGTCAACTAATGAGCAGTTCTTC
13	TRBV28	TRBJ1-2	-	many	CASWGATNYGYTF	TGTGCCTCATGGGGGGCCACTAACTATGGCTACACCTTC
13	TRBV11-2	TRBJ2-7	-	-	CASSSPGTLEQYF	TGTGCCAGCAGCTCCCCAGGGACCTTGGAGCAGTACTTC
18	TRBV7-2	TRBJ2-7	TRBD1	many	CASSYKGQGTTLSYEQYF	TGTGCCAGCAGCTATAAGGGACAGGGAACAACCCTCTCCTACGAGCAGTACTTC
14	TRBV30	TRBJ1-4	-	many	CAWSQKGLHEKLFF	TGTGCCTGGAGCCAGAAGGGTCTCCATGAAAAACTGTTTTTT
15	TRBV2	TRBJ1-5	-	many	CASSPEGGVNQPQHF	TGTGCCAGCAGTCCCGAGGGCGGTGTCAATCAGCCCCAGCATTTT
17	TRBV20-1	TRBJ2-3	-	many	CSARDGGVFSGADTQYF	TGCAGTGCTAGAGATGGCGGAGTATTCTCAGGCGCAGATACGCAGTATTTT
14	TRBV9	TRBJ2-1	TRBD2	few	CASSTSGRAGEQFF	TGTGCCAGTTCGACTAGCGGGAGGGCCGGCGAGCAGTTCTTC
14	TRBV20-1	TRBJ2-3	TRBD2	many	CSAEGLAGTDTQYF	TGCAGTGCTGAGGGACTAGCGGGAACGGATACGCAGTATTTT
14	TRBV5-1	TRBJ2-7	TRBD1	few	CASSSGQQLYEQYF	TGCGCCAGCAGCTCGGGACAGCAATTGTACGAGCAGTACTTC
13	TRBV12-3/TRBV12-4	TRBJ2-3	-	-	CASGETWADTQYF	TGTGCCAGCGGAGAGACTTGGGCAGATACGCAGTATTTT
15	TRBV24-1	TRBJ2-5	-	many	CATSDLDRGRETQYF	TGTGCCACCAGTGACCTTGATCGAGGGCGAGAGACCCAGTACTTC
16	TRBV27	TRBJ2-7	TRBD2	many	CASSKITSGRWYEQYF	TGTGCCAGCAGTAAAATTACTAGCGGGAGATGGTACGAGCAGTACTTC
15	TRBV30	TRBJ2-1	TRBD2	many	CAWSPDKFSGVEQFF	TGTGCCTGGAGTCCGGACAAGTTTAGCGGGGTTGAGCAGTTCTTC
13	TRBV12-3/TRBV12-4	TRBJ1-2	-	few	CASSLPGGRGYTF	TGTGCCAGCAGCCTCCCCGGGGGGCGTGGCTACACCTTC
13	TRBV19	TRBJ1-2	-	few	CASSIAGGRGYTF	TGTGCCAGTAGTATTGCGGGGGGCCGGGGCTACACCTTC
14	TRBV11-2	TRBJ1-1	TRBD1	-	CASSLFLGQNEAFF	TGTGCCAGCAGCTTATTTTTGGGACAGAATGAAGCTTTCTTT
14	TRBV28	TRBJ2-2	-	many	CASSSPGNSGELFF	TGTGCCAGCAGTTCCCCCGGGAACAGCGGGGAGCTGTTTTTT
20	TRBV5-6	TRBJ2-7	TRBD2	-	CASSLFGLAGAILISYEQYF	TGTGCCAGCAGCTTATTTGGCCTAGCGGGAGCCATACTAATCTCCTACGAGCAGTACTTC
17	TRBV15	TRBJ2-7	TRBD2	many	CATSRVGSGLSSYEQYF	TGTGCCACCAGCAGAGTCGGTAGCGGGCTAAGCTCCTACGAGCAGTACTTC
14	TRBV12-3/TRBV12-4	TRBJ2-1	TRBD1	many	CASSLSQGADEQFF	TGTGCCAGCAGTCTCTCGCAGGGGGCAGATGAGCAGTTCTTC